This T cell receptor beta chain was captured by sequencing in a study of control samples from healthy donors and cancer patients. This clone was seen only a few times. Trimming pared 10 bases from V and 5 bases from J, leaving 17 bases between. The germline gives CDR1 ENHRY, CDR2 SYGVKD. This CDR3 is built from 13 residues. TCRdb's copy holds only in-frame clones and misses some; the assay was immunoSEQ multiplex PCR. The data contain 100,000 to 150,000 clones, roughly 87% of them seen just once; the ten biggest clones take up about 1.8%. The TCR originated in a man aged 18-30 years in good health. Sequencing input: blood. V is TRBV10-3 and J is TRBJ2-5, with a tentative D call TRBD2 (6 bases). DNA for the CDR3: TGTGCCACGAAAGGAGGGGCGGATGAGACCCAGTACTTC. It is translated as CATKGGADETQYF.